These 5 T cell receptor beta chains were all obtained from the same sample, sequenced in a study of T cell changes during pregnancy in multiple sclerosis. Data came from immunoSEQ multiplex PCR; TCRdb stores just in-frame clones and leaves some out. The sample shows tens of thousands of clones, nearly 95% of them seen only once. The source material was CD4+ T cells from peripheral blood mononuclear cells, sampled in the third trimester of pregnancy. All receptors come from a female donor in good health, enrolled as a control in a pregnancy study.

The CDR3 loop is CASSIGQGGETQYF. The CDR3 nucleotides read TGTGCCAGTAGTATCGGCCAGGGTGGTGAGACCCAGTACTTC. The J gene is TRBJ2-5, the V gene TRBV19, with D perhaps matching TRBD1 (5 bases). V was clipped by 3 bases and J by 5 bases, with 13 bases between them. Per germline, CDR1 LNHDA and CDR2 SQIVND (reference sequence). The CDR3 extends over 14 amino acids.

The chain joins TRBV5-1 to TRBJ2-2, with 10 bases that match TRBD2. Germline CDR1 is SGHRS and CDR2 is YFSETQ. Trimming took 4 bases from V and 4 from J; bases not matched to a gene: 7. There are 16 residues in the CDR3. CDR3 bases: TGCGCCAGCAGCCTCTTAGCGGGGGGAACCACCGGGGAGCTGTTTTTT. Translated: CASSLLAGGTTGELFF.

The chain combines TRBV7-8 with TRBJ2-3, with 14 nucleotides matching TRBD2. The CDR3 sequence is 16 residues long. Germline lookup yields CDR1 SGHVS and CDR2 FQNEAQ. V lost 5 bases and J lost 4; bases outside the gene matches: 5. The CDR3 protein is CASSPRTSGGSDTQYF. The CDR3 DNA reads TGTGCCAGCAGCCCAAGGACTAGCGGGGGGTCAGATACGCAGTATTTT.

The chain recombines TRBV9 with TRBJ2-1, with 11 bases identical to TRBD1. V trimming: 3 bases; J trimming: 2 bases; junction bases outside the gene matches: 13. From germline, CDR1 is SGDLS and CDR2 YYNGEE. The CDR3 length is 19 residues. CDR3 region: CASSAGQGASPRAYNEQFF. The CDR3 coding sequence is TGTGCCAGCAGCGCCGGACAGGGGGCTTCCCCGAGAGCCTACAATGAGCAGTTCTTC.

The rearrangement links TRBV12-1 to TRBJ1-3; TRBD1, the table's D call, was not compared with the DNA. TRBV12-1 is an annotated pseudogene. CDR3 size: 16 residues. For the CDR3, the DNA is TGTGCCAGCAGCCCCCCCACAGGGGAAGATGGAAACACCATATATTTT. This sequence encodes CASSPPTGEDGNTIYF.